The source of this TCR beta chain is a study of shared clonotypes between healthy human individuals. Healthy and HIV-negative, the adult donors had no recent acute infections or vaccinations. The table came from immunoSEQ multiplex PCR; TCRdb's copy has only in-frame clones and leaves some out. This sample has roughly 2 million clones; about 94% occur once, and the top ten carry less than 0.15%. This CDR3 is built from 14 residues. Germline values: CDR1 MDHEN, CDR2 SYDVKM. V shed 2 bases and J shed 3 bases, with 11 bases lying between them. V usage is TRBV28 and J usage is TRBJ2-7, with D unresolved. The TCR originated in a man between 18 and 35 years old in good health. Sequenced: naive CD4+ T cells sorted from blood. Regarding subset: CD45RA+ positively selected. The DNA of the CDR3 is TGTGCCAGCAGTTTAAACGGAGTAAACTACGAGCAGTACTTC. Amino acid sequence: CASSLNGVNYEQYF.